This TCR beta chain is drawn from a study of blood T cell repertoires in COVID-19. Study-wide context: Material from acute and convalescent COVID-19 was sourced from the United States, Italy and Spain. Sample material is recorded as cDNA or gDNA derived from T cells, B-cell-depleted T cells, or PBMCs.

Trimming cost V 5 bases and J 4 bases; bases outside gene matches: 14. The germline CDR1 and CDR2 sequences are SGHTA and FQGNSA. This CDR3 spans 17 amino acids. In the original workflow: Cell counts per sample came from amplifying reference gene primers. Profiling relied on immunoSEQ multiplex PCR, and the TCRdb table lists in-frame clones only, not all of them. The V and J calls and clone size were taken over from that table, and D and trimming were inferred from the DNA. Among 60,000 to 75,000 clones, about four fifths were seen once, and the ten largest hold almost 10%. This clonotype originated in a woman older than 75 with acute or convalescent COVID-19. The rearrangement joins TRBV7-2 to TRBJ1-2; 9 nucleotides align to TRBD1. The sequenced material came from peripheral blood. DNA for the CDR3: TGTGCCAGCAGCGCGGCCTTTACAGGGGGCGGTGGCTATGGCTACACCTTC. This sequence encodes CASSAAFTGGGGYGYTF.